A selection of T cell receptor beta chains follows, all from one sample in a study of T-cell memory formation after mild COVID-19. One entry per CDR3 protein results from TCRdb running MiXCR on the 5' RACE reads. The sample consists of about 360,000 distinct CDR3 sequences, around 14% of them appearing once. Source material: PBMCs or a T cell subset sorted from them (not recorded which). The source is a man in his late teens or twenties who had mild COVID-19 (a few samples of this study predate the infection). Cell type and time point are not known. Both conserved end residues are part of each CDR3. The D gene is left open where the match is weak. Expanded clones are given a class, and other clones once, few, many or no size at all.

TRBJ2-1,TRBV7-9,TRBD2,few,CASSVDLSSGGPLQVSYNEQFF,TGTGCCAGCAGCGTTGACCTTTCTAGCGGGGGGCCACTACAGGTGTCCTACAATGAGCAGTTCTTC
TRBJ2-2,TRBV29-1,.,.,CSVESSGWTGELFF,TGCAGCGTTGAGTCCAGCGGGTGGACCGGGGAGCTGTTTTTT
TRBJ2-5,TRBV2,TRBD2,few,CATRIGGLGETQYF,TGTGCCACCCGAATCGGGGGGTTGGGAGAGACCCAGTACTTC
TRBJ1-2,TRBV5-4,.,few,CASSSHGVTYGYTF,TGTGCCAGCAGCTCACACGGGGTGACCTATGGCTACACCTTC
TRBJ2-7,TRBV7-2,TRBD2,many,CASSPWLGGEQYF,TGTGCCAGCAGCCCCTGGTTGGGGGGGGAGCAGTACTTC
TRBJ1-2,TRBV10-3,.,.,CAISPEGGISYTF,TGTGCCATCAGTCCCGAAGGGGGAATCAGCTACACCTTC
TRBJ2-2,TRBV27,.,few,CASMGANTGELFF,TGTGCCAGCATGGGGGCGAACACCGGGGAGCTGTTTTTT
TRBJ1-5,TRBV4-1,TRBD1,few,CASSQDQGEGQPQHF,TGCGCCAGCAGCCAAGATCAGGGGGAGGGCCAGCCCCAGCATTTT
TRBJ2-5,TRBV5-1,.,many,CASSLDIERETQYF,TGCGCCAGCAGCTTGGATATCGAGCGGGAGACCCAGTACTTC
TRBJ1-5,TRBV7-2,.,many,CASSTGSGGYQPQHF,TGTGCCAGCAGCACCGGGAGCGGGGGGTATCAGCCCCAGCATTTT
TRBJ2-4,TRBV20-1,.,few,CSTGEVKNIQYF,TGCAGTACAGGGGAGGTCAAAAACATTCAGTACTTC
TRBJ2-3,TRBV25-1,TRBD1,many,CASSARGRGTDTQYF,TGTGCCAGCAGTGCCAGGGGGCGAGGCACAGATACGCAGTATTTT
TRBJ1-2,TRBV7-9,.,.,CASSLGHGTYGYTF,TGTGCCAGCAGCTTAGGCCACGGAACCTATGGCTACACCTTC
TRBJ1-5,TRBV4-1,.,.,CASSPPGQPSQPQHF,TGCGCCAGCAGCCCCCCGGGACAACCTTCTCAGCCCCAGCATTTT
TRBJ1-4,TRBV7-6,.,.,CASSGVVGRKLFF,TGTGCCAGCAGCGGGGTCGTGGGGAGGAAACTGTTTTTT
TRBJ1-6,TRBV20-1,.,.,CSARSEGWGSPLHF,TGCAGTGCTAGGTCTGAGGGCTGGGGATCACCCCTCCACTTT